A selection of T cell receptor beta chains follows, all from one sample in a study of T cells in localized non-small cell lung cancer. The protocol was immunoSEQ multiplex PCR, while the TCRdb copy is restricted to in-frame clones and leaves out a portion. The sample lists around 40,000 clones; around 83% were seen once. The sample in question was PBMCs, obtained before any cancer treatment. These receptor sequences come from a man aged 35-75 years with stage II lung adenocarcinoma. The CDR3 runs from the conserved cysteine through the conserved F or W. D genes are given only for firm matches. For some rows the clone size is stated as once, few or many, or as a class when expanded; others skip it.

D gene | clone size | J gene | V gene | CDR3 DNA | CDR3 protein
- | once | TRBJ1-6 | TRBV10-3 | TGTGCCATCAGTGAGTCCAGGGTAGAGGCTTCACCCCTCCACTTT | CAISESRVEASPLHF
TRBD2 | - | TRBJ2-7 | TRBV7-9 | TGTGCCAGCAGCCCCGGGGGGATATACGAGCAGTACTTC | CASSPGGIYEQYF
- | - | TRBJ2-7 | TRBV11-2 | TGTGCCAGCAGCTTAGTGGGCACCTCAAGCTCCTACGAGCAGTACTTC | CASSLVGTSSSYEQYF
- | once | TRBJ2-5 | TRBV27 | TGTGCCAGCAGTTTAACGCCCTTTGAGACCCAGTACTTC | CASSLTPFETQYF
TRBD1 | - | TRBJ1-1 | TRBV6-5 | TGTGCCAGCAGTCGGGACAGGGCCACTGAAGCTTTCTTT | CASSRDRATEAFF
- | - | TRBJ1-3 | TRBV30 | TGTGCCTGGGCCTCGGGTGGGATCGGCACCATATATTTT | CAWASGGIGTIYF
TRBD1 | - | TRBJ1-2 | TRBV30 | TGTGCCTGGAGTGTACCAAACAGGGGCGGCTACACCTTC | CAWSVPNRGGYTF
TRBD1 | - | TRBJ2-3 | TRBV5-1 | TGCGCCAGCAGGCACCGACTAGACAGGGGAGATACGCAGTATTTT | CASRHRLDRGDTQYF
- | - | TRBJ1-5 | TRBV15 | TGTGCCACCAGCAGACAGGGAAAGAGTCAGCCCCAGCATTTT | CATSRQGKSQPQHF
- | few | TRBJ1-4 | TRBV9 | TGTGCCAGCAGCCAGACAGCAACTAATGAAAAACTGTTTTTT | CASSQTATNEKLFF
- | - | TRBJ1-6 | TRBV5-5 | TGTGCCAGCAGTCCAAGTAATTCACCCCTCCACTTT | CASSPSNSPLHF
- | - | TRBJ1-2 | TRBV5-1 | TGCGCCAGCACCGCCTTTCTAAACTATGGCTACACCTTC | CASTAFLNYGYTF
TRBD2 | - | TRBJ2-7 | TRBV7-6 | TGTGCCAGCAGCATGCAAGCGGGAGGGCCCTACGAGCAGTACTTC | CASSMQAGGPYEQYF
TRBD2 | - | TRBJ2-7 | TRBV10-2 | TGCGCCAGCACGTTAAAGACTAGCGGAAACTACGAGCAGTACTTC | CASTLKTSGNYEQYF
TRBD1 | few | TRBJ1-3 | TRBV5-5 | TGTGCCAGCAGCGAGACAGGGGGCAGTGGAAACACCATATATTTT | CASSETGGSGNTIYF
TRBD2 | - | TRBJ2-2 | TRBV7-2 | TGTGCCAGCAGCCTTGGACTAGCGGGAGATGGGGAGCTGTTTTTT | CASSLGLAGDGELFF
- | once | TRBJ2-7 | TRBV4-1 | TGCGCCAGCAGCCAAGGCTTTATGGTCTACGAGCAGTACTTC | CASSQGFMVYEQYF
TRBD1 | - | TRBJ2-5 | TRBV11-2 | TGTGCCAGCAGCTTACCCTGGCAGGGGGTAACCGAAGAGACCCAGTACTTC | CASSLPWQGVTEETQYF
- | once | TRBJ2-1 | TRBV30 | TGTGCCTGGAGCATAGGGGGAGAGCAGTTCTTC | CAWSIGGEQFF
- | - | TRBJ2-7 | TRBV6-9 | TGTGCCAGCGGGAGCTCCTACGAGCAGTACTTC | CASGSSYEQYF
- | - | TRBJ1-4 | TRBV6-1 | TGTGCCAGCAGTGAAGCCCAGGGAAGTTGGTCTAATGAAAAACTGTTTTTT | CASSEAQGSWSNEKLFF
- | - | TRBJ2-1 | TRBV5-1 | TGCGCCAGCAGCTTGAGGGGGGGAGAGCAGTTCTTC | CASSLRGGEQFF
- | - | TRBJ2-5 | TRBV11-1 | TGTGCCAGCAGGCAGCAGGGGCAAGAGACCCAGTACTTC | CASRQQGQETQYF
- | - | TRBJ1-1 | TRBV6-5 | TGTGCCACCTCCCTGGAAGGGACTGAAGCTTTCTTT | CATSLEGTEAFF
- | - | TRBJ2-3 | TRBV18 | TGTGCCAGCTCTCCAAGACAGACAGGACAAGATACGCAGTATTTT | CASSPRQTGQDTQYF
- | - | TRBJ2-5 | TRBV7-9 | TGTGCCAGCAGCAGCCTCCAAGAGACCCAGTACTTC | CASSSLQETQYF
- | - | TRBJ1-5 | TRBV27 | TGTGCCAGCAGTTTCCCTCCTCAAGGGGACAATCAGCCCCAGCATTTT | CASSFPPQGDNQPQHF
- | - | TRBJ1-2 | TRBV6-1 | TGTGCCAGCAGTGAACCCCTTGACAGTGGGATGGGCTATGGCTACACCTTC | CASSEPLDSGMGYGYTF
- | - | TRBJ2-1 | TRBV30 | TGTGCCTGGAGTGGTCGCCCTCGTTCTTCGAATGAGCAGTTCTTC | CAWSGRPRSSNEQFF
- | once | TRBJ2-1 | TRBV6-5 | TGTGCCAGCAGTGTCCGGGACACCAACAATGAGCAGTTCTTC | CASSVRDTNNEQFF
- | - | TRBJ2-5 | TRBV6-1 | TGTGCCAGCAGTGACCTTTTAGGGTTCCGGGACTTC | CASSDLLGFRDF
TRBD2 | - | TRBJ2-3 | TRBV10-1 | TGCGCCAGCGGGTACAGGGGGGGTTTACTAGCGGGAGTAGGAGATACGCAGTATTTT | CASGYRGGLLAGVGDTQYF
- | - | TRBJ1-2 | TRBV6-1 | TGTGCCAGCAGTTCTGGCTATGGCTACACCTTC | CASSSGYGYTF
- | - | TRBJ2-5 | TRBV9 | TGTGCCAGCAGCGCTGCCGGGTCGGAGACCCAGTACTTC | CASSAAGSETQYF
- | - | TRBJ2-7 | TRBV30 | TGTGCCTGGGGAAAGACGGCCCTCTACGAGCAGTACTTC | CAWGKTALYEQYF
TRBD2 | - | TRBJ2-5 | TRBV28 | TGTGCCAGCAGTAAAACCTTAAGACTAGCGGGGGAAGAGACCCAGTACTTC | CASSKTLRLAGEETQYF